This T cell receptor (beta chain) was sequenced during a study of blood T cell repertoires in COVID-19. At the level of the study: Samples of COVID-19 (acute and convalescent) were obtained from the United States, Italy and Spain. From T cells, B-cell-depleted T cells, or PBMCs came the material, which was cDNA or gDNA.

As handled by the study authors: Quantification of nucleated cells was approximated via reference gene primer amplification. Sequenced by immunoSEQ multiplex PCR; TCRdb stores in-frame clones only, minus some. For V, J and clone size, that table is used; D and trimming come from the DNA. The repertoire holds 200,000 to 250,000 clones, with 80% to 90% as singletons. The CDR3 has 17 residues. CDR1 is SGHAT and CDR2 is FQNNGV in the germline V gene. Trimming removed 2 bases from V and 0 bases from J, with 11 bases in between. The rearrangement links TRBV11-2 to TRBJ1-6; D remains unclear. Specimen: peripheral blood. The TCR sequence derives from a woman in her fifties or sixties with active or convalescent COVID-19. In DNA, the CDR3 is TGTGCCAGCAGCTTACGGCGGGAGAGCTCCTATAATTCACCCCTCCACTTT. Translating it yields CASSLRRESSYNSPLHF.